This TCR beta chain was found in a study of CD8+ T cells in alopecia areata. Extraction of RNA preceded its reverse transcription into cDNA, which served as the sequencing template. Using immunoSEQ multiplex PCR, the repertoire was profiled, and TCRdb retains in-frame clones only, with some absent. The profile shows 150,000 to 200,000 clones, roughly 66% of them singletons. The germline CDR1 and CDR2 sequences are GTSNPN and SVGIG (reference sequence). The CDR3 is 13 residues long. This clone showed up just once. The junction does not match germline at one end; this may be a read error. Specimen: CD8+ T cells sorted from blood, collected at week 0. This chain uses TRBV30 with TRBJ2-2, with D perhaps matching TRBD1 (6 bases). The receptor was derived from a human donor with alopecia areata. CDR3 nucleotides: TGTGCCTGGCATTACAGGGACACCGGGGAGCTGCTTTTT. Its translation is CAWHYRDTGELLF.